The 18 T cell receptor beta chains given below trace back to one sample, sequenced in a study of blood T cell repertoires in COVID-19. Only in-frame clones appear in the TCRdb table, and some are missing; sequencing was by immunoSEQ multiplex PCR. The sample consists of 210,000 or so clones, 84% of them appearing once. Sequencing was carried out using peripheral blood. The source of these receptors is a woman aged 70-85 years with active or convalescent COVID-19.

The CDR3 DNA follows: TGTGCCAGCTCACCTAACCCCCGCGACAGTCAGCCCCAGCATTTT. This encodes CASSPNPRDSQPQHF. The chain uses TRBV18 and TRBJ1-5; D possibly corresponds to TRBD1 (5 bases). Between the trimmed V and J ends, which lost 3 bases and 6 bases, there was a span of 15 bases. Per the germline V gene, CDR1 is KGHSH and CDR2 is LQKENI. The CDR3 loop spans 15 amino acids.

The gene calls are TRBV18 and TRBJ2-1; 9 positions match TRBD2. Germline V lookup: CDR1 KGHSH, CDR2 LQKENI. V gave up 1 base and J gave up 6 bases; unmatched junction bases: 4. This CDR3 has 15 amino acids. The DNA of the CDR3 is TGTGCCAGCTCACCACGGGGCGGGAGGGCCAATGAGCAGTTCTTC. It is translated as CASSPRGGRANEQFF.

This clone has just a few counts. The chain carries TRBV7-2 and TRBJ2-7, with D tentatively TRBD1 (5 bases). The CDR3 covers 12 residues. V was trimmed by 5 bases and J by 7 bases, leaving 12 bases between them. The germline CDR1 and CDR2 sequences are SGHTA and FQGNSA. CDR3 protein: CASSLRVGEQYF. DNA of the CDR3: TGTGCCAGCAGCCTCAGGGTTGGGGAGCAGTACTTC.

This chain uses TRBV12-3 or TRBV12-4 with TRBJ2-3; D call uncertain. V lost 5 bases, J lost 2 bases, and 5 bases lay in between. There are 12 residues in the CDR3. The CDR3 sequence: CASSPTTDTQYF. The CDR3 bases are TGTGCCAGCAGTCCTACCACAGATACGCAGTATTTT.

This rearrangement joins TRBV2 to TRBJ2-2, with TRBD1 as a possible D gene (6 bases). V dropped 1 base and J dropped 6 bases, with 15 bases sitting between them. The CDR3 spans 16 residues. Germline V gene sequence: CDR1 SNHLY, CDR2 FYNNEI. This CDR3 reads CASSEGQGLTAGELFF. Here the CDR3 DNA reads TGTGCCAGCAGTGAAGGGCAGGGGTTAACGGCCGGGGAGCTGTTTTTT.

The chain carries TRBV15 and TRBJ1-1, with 8 bases lining up with TRBD1. The CDR3 has 14 amino acids. Germline CDR1 and CDR2: LNHNV and YYDKDF (reference sequence). Trimming at V came to 3 bases and at J to 8 bases, leaving 8 bases not matched to a gene. Here the CDR3 reads CATSRATGVGEAFF. DNA of the CDR3: TGTGCCACCAGCAGGGCGACAGGGGTTGGGGAAGCTTTCTTT.

This sequence joins TRBV4-2 and TRBJ1-1; D not resolved. Germline V gene data show CDR1 as LGHNA and CDR2 as YNFKEQ. This CDR3 has 15 residues. Deletions cut 3 bases from V and 1 base from J, with 12 bases between. The CDR3 nucleotides are TGTGCCAGCAGCCAGGAGATCCGTAAGAACACTGAAGCTTTCTTT. This encodes CASSQEIRKNTEAFF.

The V and J genes are TRBV6-5 and TRBJ2-1; 8 bases map to TRBD2. Per germline, CDR1 MNHEY and CDR2 SVGAGI. The CDR3 has 15 amino acids. Trimming removed 8 bases from V and 10 bases from J; junction bases left unmatched: 16. CDR3 sequence (DNA): TGTGCCAGCCTAGGAGGGGAACGAGCGGGAGTGGAGCAGTTCTTC. Translation gives CASLGGERAGVEQFF.

The chain has TRBV30 and TRBJ2-5; tentatively, D is TRBD2 (5 bases). Germline CDR1 is GTSNPN and CDR2 is SVGIG (reference sequence). V dropped 0 bases and J dropped 4 bases, with 6 bases sitting between them. The CDR3 extends over 12 amino acids. In DNA, the CDR3 is TGTGCCTGGAGTGTTGGAGGAGAGACCCAGTACTTC. Translation: CAWSVGGETQYF.

The V gene is TRBV7-9, the J gene TRBJ1-1; tentatively, D is TRBD1 (6 bases). CDR1 SEHNR and CDR2 FQNEAQ come from the germline V gene (reference sequence). The CDR3 is made up of 14 amino acids. Trimming stripped 1 base from V and 12 bases from J, with 18 bases between. CDR3 DNA: TGTGCCAGCAGCTTAGAATCACAGGGTGTCGGTACTTTCTTT. Amino acids: CASSLESQGVGTFF.

The chain uses TRBV6-5 and TRBJ1-5; 7 nucleotides match TRBD1. This CDR3 is 15 amino acids long. Looked up from germline, CDR1 is MNHEY and CDR2 is SVGAGI. The J segment lost 6 bases and the V segment lost 0 bases, leaving 5 bases of the junction unmatched. The CDR3 region has the DNA TGTGCCAGCAGTTACTCGTACAGGGGTAGTCAGCCCCAGCATTTT. Residues: CASSYSYRGSQPQHF.

The CDR3 reads CASSLPLAGETDTQYF. Written as DNA, the CDR3 is TGTGCCAGCAGCTTGCCCTTAGCGGGAGAGACAGATACGCAGTATTTT. This sequence joins TRBV7-9 and TRBJ2-3; 9 positions match TRBD2. Germline-derived CDR1 and CDR2 are SEHNR and FQNEAQ (reference sequence). Trimming cost V 3 bases and J 3 bases; bases outside gene matches: 7. The CDR3 has 16 residues. Looking up the rest from reference TRBV7-9 and TRBJ2-3 gives the full variable domain: DTGVSQNPRHKITKRGQNVTFRCDPISEHNRLYWYRQTLGQGPEFLTYFQNEAQLEKSRLLSDRFSAERPKGSFSTLEIQRTEQGDSAMYLCASSLPLAGETDTQYFGPGTRLTVL.

The V call is TRBV2, the J call TRBJ1-5; D is undetermined. CDR1 and CDR2 (germline): SNHLY, FYNNEI. CDR3 length: 13 amino acids. V dropped 2 bases and J dropped 6 bases, with 8 bases sitting between them. This chain's CDR3 is CASSESGGQPQHF. CDR3 DNA sequence: TGTGCCAGCAGTGAATCGGGTGGTCAGCCCCAGCATTTT. Complete variable domain (other parts from reference TRBV2 and TRBJ1-5): EPEVTQTPSHQVTQMGQEVILRCVPISNHLYFYWYRQILGQKVEFLVSFYNNEISEKSEIFDDQFSVERPDGSNFTLKIRSTKLEDSAMYFCASSESGGQPQHFGDGTRLSIL.

This chain connects TRBV28 to TRBJ1-5; TRBD1 is a possible D gene (6 bases). Germline V CDR1 and CDR2: MDHEN, SYDVKM. Trimming shortened V by 7 bases and J by 2 bases, and 12 bases separated the two germline ends. This CDR3 region has 14 residues. CDR3 sequence (DNA): TGTGCCAGCACCCTGGGGGGGCGCAATCAGCCCCAGCATTTT. Its translation: CASTLGGRNQPQHF.

The gene calls are TRBV19 and TRBJ2-2; 12 bases agree with TRBD2. The germline gives CDR1 LNHDA, CDR2 SQIVND (reference sequence). V was pared by 5 bases and J by 4 bases, with 2 bases of the junction left unmatched. The CDR3 contains 15 residues. This CDR3 reads CASSLAGGPTGELFF. DNA of the CDR3: TGTGCCAGTAGTCTAGCGGGAGGGCCCACCGGGGAGCTGTTTTTT.

The V call is TRBV30, the J call TRBJ2-5, with TRBD1 identical over 10 bases. This CDR3 is 14 amino acids long. The junction had 8 bases not matched to a gene; V was cut back by 6 bases and J by 4 bases. Germline CDR1 GTSNPN, CDR2 SVGIG (reference sequence). The CDR3 region is CACSLDRGLETQYF. The CDR3 nucleotides are TGTGCCTGCAGTCTTGACAGGGGGCTAGAGACCCAGTACTTC.

The chain uses TRBV5-6 and TRBJ1-6, with 8 nucleotides matching TRBD1. Germline CDR1 and CDR2: SGHDT and YYEEEE. The CDR3 extends over 13 amino acids. Unmatched junction bases numbered 5, after V lost 5 bases and J lost 10 bases. CDR3 sequence (DNA): TGTGCCAGCAGAGACAGGGGCAACTCACCCCTCCACTTT. Residues: CASRDRGNSPLHF. The complete variable domain, with remaining parts taken from reference TRBV5-6 and TRBJ1-6, reads DAGVTQSPTHLIKTRGQQVTLRCSPKSGHDTVSWYQQALGQGPQFIFQYYEEEERQRGNFPDRFSGHQFPNYSSELNVNALLLGDSALYLCASRDRGNSPLHFGNGTRLTVT.

V usage is TRBV28 and J usage is TRBJ1-2; TRBD1 is a possible D gene (5 bases). This CDR3 has 11 amino acids. Germline V gene lookup returns CDR1 MDHEN and CDR2 SYDVKM. With 11 bases removed from V and 4 bases from J, the gap between germline ends came to 11 bases. The CDR3 spells CAAGTAYGYTF. The CDR3 bases are TGTGCCGCCGGGACTGCCTATGGCTACACCTTC.